This TCR beta chain was sequenced in a study of graft-versus-host responses after intestinal transplantation. Unmatched junction bases numbered 9, after V lost 6 bases and J lost 5 bases. The germline gives CDR1 MDHEN, CDR2 SYDVKM. The CDR3 spans 15 residues. In the case of this clone: Its antigen is still unknown.

Sequencing was performed with immunoSEQ multiplex PCR; in TCRdb, only in-frame clones are kept and a portion is missing. The sample holds approximately 78,000 clones, over 75% seen once. The gene calls are TRBV28 and TRBJ2-3; TRBD2 aligns across 9 bases. The sequence came from a human donor who was the organ donor for an intestinal transplant. Source: unstimulated CD8+ T cells sorted from spleen or lymph node cells, taken before transplant. CDR3 coding DNA: TGTGCCAGCAGAGAGGGCGGGGGGGCCATAGATACGCAGTATTTT. Translating it yields CASREGGGAIDTQYF.